A selection of T cell receptor beta chains follows, all from one sample in a study of beta chain features in type 1 diabetes. Method: immunoSEQ multiplex PCR; TCRdb's copy keeps in-frame clones and lacks some. The sample yields a few hundred thousand clones, 15% to 20% seen once. Input material: naive CD4+ T cells from blood. These receptors all come from a woman aged 18-35 years in good health. CDR3s include the opening cysteine and the closing phenylalanine or tryptophan. The order of the fields is V gene, clone size, D gene, J gene, CDR3 protein, CDR3 DNA. The D gene is left open where the match is weak. The listing skips clone size in some rows; elsewhere it reads once, few, many or a size class.

V: TRBV7-9
size: NA
D: TRBD1
J: TRBJ2-1
CDR3: CASRERDRGDNEQFF
DNA: TGTGCCAGCAGGGAAAGGGACAGGGGCGACAATGAGCAGTTCTTC

V: TRBV18
size: few
D: NA
J: TRBJ2-7
CDR3: CASSPPSRLRVEQYF
DNA: TGTGCCAGCTCACCCCCCTCAAGGCTCCGGGTTGAGCAGTACTTC

V: TRBV5-1
size: few
D: TRBD2
J: TRBJ2-1
CDR3: CASSLETGGEQFF
DNA: TGCGCCAGCAGCTTGGAGACGGGAGGGGAACAGTTCTTC

V: TRBV12-5
size: NA
D: NA
J: TRBJ1-2
CDR3: CASGSPEGAAGYTF
DNA: TGTGCTAGTGGCTCCCCGGAAGGGGCGGCCGGCTACACCTTC

V: TRBV27
size: NA
D: NA
J: TRBJ1-2
CDR3: CASSLRQGLGYGYTF
DNA: TGTGCCAGCAGTTTACGGCAGGGCCTGGGCTATGGCTACACCTTC

V: TRBV13
size: NA
D: NA
J: TRBJ1-2
CDR3: CASRFRERIRGYTF
DNA: TGTGCCAGCAGATTCCGGGAGCGAATTCGTGGCTACACCTTC

V: TRBV7-2
size: few
D: TRBD2
J: TRBJ2-1
CDR3: CASSFPGTSVYNEQFF
DNA: TGTGCCAGCAGCTTTCCCGGGACTAGCGTCTACAATGAGCAGTTCTTC

V: TRBV30
size: NA
D: NA
J: TRBJ2-7
CDR3: CAWSVGDLLPRNF
DNA: TGTGCCTGGAGTGTAGGGGATCTCCTTCCGCGAAACTTC

V: TRBV2
size: few
D: NA
J: TRBJ1-3
CDR3: CASSVEGSSGNTIYF
DNA: TGTGCCAGCAGTGTAGAAGGGAGCTCTGGAAACACCATATATTTT

V: TRBV12-5
size: NA
D: TRBD1
J: TRBJ2-3
CDR3: CASGLVLRTGKDTQYF
DNA: TGTGCTAGTGGTTTGGTTCTCCGGACAGGGAAAGATACGCAGTATTTT

V: TRBV5-4
size: NA
D: TRBD1
J: TRBJ2-1
CDR3: CASSQGQVRSYNEQFF
DNA: TGTGCCAGCAGCCAGGGACAGGTGAGGTCCTACAATGAGCAGTTCTTC

V: TRBV7-2
size: few
D: NA
J: TRBJ2-3
CDR3: CASTPGGGDTQYF
DNA: TGTGCCAGCACTCCCGGAGGGGGCGATACGCAGTATTTT

V: TRBV19
size: NA
D: NA
J: TRBJ1-2
CDR3: CASSIDRGFNYGYTF
DNA: TGTGCCAGTAGTATAGATCGAGGGTTTAACTATGGCTACACCTTC

V: TRBV18
size: few
D: TRBD1
J: TRBJ2-5
CDR3: CASSRGQQETQYF
DNA: TGTGCCAGCTCACGGGGACAGCAAGAGACCCAGTACTTC

V: TRBV7-9
size: NA
D: NA
J: TRBJ1-2
CDR3: CASSLVGEGYTF
DNA: TGTGCCAGCAGCTTAGTCGGAGAGGGCTACACCTTC